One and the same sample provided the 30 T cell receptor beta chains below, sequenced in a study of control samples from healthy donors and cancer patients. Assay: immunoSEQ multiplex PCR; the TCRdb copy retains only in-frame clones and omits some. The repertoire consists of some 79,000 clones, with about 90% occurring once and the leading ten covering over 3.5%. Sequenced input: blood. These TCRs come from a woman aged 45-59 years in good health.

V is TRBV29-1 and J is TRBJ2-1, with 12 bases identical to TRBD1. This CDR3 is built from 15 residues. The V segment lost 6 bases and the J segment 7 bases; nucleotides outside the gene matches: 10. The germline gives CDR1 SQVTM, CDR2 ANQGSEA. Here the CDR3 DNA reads TGCAGCGTCGACCGGGGGACAGGGGGCCGTAATGAGCAGTTCTTC. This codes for CSVDRGTGGRNEQFF.

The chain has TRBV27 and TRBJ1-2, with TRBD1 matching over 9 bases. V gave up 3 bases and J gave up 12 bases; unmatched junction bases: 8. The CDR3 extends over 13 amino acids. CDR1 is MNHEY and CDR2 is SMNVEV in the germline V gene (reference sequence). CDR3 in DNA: TGTGCCAGCAGTTTTTCGACAGGGGGGAGAAACACCTTC. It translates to CASSFSTGGRNTF.

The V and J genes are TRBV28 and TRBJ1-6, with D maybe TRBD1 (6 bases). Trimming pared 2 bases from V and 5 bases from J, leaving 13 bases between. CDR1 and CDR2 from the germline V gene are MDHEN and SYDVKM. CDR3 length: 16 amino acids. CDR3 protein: CASSLQGTHHNSPLHF. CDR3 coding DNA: TGTGCCAGCAGTTTACAGGGGACCCACCATAATTCACCCCTCCACTTT.

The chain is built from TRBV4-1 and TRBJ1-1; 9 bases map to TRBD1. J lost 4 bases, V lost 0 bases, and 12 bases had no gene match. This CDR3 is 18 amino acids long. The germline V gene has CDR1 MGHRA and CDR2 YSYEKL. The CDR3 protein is CASSQEHSPGQGSTEAFF. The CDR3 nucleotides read TGCGCCAGCAGCCAAGAGCACTCTCCGGGACAGGGTTCCACTGAAGCTTTCTTT.

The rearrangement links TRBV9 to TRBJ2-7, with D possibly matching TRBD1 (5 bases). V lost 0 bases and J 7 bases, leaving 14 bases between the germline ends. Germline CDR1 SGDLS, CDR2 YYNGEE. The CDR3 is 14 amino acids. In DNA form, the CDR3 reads TGTGCCAGCAGCGTAGCTGGGCAGGGTGGGGAGCAGTACTTC. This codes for CASSVAGQGGEQYF.

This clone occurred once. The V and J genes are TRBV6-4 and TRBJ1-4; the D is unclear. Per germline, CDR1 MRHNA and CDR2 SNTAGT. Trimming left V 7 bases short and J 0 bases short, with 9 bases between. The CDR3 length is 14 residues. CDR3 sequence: CASIGLSTNEKLFF. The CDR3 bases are TGTGCCAGCATCGGACTCTCAACTAATGAAAAACTGTTTTTT.

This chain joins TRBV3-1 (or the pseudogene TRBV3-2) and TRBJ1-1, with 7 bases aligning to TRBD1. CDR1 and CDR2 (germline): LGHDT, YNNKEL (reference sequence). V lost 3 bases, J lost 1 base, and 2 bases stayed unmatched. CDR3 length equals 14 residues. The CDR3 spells CASSHHRGNTEAFF. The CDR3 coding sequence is TGTGCCAGCAGCCATCACAGGGGGAACACTGAAGCTTTCTTT.

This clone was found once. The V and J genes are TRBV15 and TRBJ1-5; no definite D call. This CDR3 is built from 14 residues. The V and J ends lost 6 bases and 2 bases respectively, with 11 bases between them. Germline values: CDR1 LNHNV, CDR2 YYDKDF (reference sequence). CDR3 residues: CATSTMEGNQPQHF. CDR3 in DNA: TGTGCCACCAGTACCATGGAGGGCAATCAGCCCCAGCATTTT.

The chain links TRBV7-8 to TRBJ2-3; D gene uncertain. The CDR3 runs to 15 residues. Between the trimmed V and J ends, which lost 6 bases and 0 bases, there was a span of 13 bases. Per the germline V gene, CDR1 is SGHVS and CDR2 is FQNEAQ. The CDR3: CASRLTYGSTDTQYF. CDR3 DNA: TGTGCCAGCAGACTCACGTACGGGAGCACAGATACGCAGTATTTT. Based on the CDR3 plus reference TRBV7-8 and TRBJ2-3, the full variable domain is GAGVSQSPRYKVAKRGQDVALRCDPISGHVSLFWYQQALGQGPEFLTYFQNEAQLDKSGLPSDRFFAERPEGSVSTLKIQRTQQEDSAVYLCASRLTYGSTDTQYFGPGTRLTVL.

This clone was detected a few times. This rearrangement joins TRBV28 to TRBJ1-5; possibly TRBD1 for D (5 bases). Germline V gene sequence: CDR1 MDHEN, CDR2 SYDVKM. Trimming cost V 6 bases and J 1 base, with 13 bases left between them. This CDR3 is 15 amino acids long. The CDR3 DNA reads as TGTGCCAGCAGCACGGGGTACAGGAGCAATCAGCCCCAGCATTTT. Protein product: CASSTGYRSNQPQHF.

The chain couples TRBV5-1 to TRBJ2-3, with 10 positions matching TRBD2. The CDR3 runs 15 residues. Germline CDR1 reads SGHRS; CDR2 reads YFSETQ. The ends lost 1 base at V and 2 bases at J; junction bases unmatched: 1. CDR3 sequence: CASSLTSGTTDTQYF. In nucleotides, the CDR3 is TGCGCCAGCAGCTTGACTAGCGGGACCACAGATACGCAGTATTTT.

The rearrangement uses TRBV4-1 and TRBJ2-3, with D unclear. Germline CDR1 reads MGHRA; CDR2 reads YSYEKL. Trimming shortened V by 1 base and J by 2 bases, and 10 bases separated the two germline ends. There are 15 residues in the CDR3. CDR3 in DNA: TGCGCCAGCAGCCAAGCTGGAACAGCCACAGATACGCAGTATTTT. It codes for CASSQAGTATDTQYF.

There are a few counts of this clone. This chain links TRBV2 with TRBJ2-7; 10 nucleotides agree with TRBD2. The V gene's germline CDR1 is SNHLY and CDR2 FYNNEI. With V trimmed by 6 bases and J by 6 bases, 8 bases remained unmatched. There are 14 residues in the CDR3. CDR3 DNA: TGTGCCAGCAGGAGGGTAGCGGGAGGTTCCGAGCAGTACTTC. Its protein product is CASRRVAGGSEQYF.

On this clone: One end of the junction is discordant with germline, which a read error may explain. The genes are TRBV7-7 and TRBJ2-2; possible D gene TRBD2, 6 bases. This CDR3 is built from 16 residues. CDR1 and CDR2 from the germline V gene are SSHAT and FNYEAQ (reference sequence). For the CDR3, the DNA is TGTGCTAGCAGCTTAGTACCGGGAGAATTCGCCGGGGAGCTGTTTTTT. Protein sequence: CASSLVPGEFAGELFF.

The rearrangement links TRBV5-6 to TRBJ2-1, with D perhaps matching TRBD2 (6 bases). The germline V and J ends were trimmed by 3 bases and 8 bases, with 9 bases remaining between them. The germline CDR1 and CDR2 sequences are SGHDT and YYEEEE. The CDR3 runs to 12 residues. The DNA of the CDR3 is TGTGCCAGCAGCTGGGGGGTGGATGAGCAGTTCTTC. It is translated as CASSWGVDEQFF.

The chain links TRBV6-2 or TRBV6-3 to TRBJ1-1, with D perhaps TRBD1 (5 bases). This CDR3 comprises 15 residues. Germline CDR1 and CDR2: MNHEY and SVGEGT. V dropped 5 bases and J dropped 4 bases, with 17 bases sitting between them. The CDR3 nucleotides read TGTGCCAGCAGTAAAAGCTACGGGGGATCCACTGAAGCTTTCTTT. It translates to CASSKSYGGSTEAFF.

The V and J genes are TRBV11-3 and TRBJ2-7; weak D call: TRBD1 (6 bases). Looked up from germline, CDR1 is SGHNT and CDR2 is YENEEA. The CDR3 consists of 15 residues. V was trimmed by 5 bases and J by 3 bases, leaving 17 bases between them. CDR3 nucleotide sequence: TGTGCCAGCAGCCCCGGACAGCCTACTGACTACGAGCAGTACTTC. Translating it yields CASSPGQPTDYEQYF.

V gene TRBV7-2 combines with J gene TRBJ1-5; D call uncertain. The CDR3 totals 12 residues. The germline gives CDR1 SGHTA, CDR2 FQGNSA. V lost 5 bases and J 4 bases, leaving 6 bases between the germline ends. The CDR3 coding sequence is TGTGCCAGCAGCACCTCAAATCAGCCCCAGCATTTT. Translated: CASSTSNQPQHF.

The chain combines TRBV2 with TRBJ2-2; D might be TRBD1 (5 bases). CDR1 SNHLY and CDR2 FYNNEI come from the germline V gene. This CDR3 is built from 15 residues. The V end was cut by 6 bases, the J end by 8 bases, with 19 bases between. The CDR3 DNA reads TGTGCCAGCAGACGGGCCAGGGTAATAGAAGGGGAGCTGTTTTTT. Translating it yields CASRRARVIEGELFF.

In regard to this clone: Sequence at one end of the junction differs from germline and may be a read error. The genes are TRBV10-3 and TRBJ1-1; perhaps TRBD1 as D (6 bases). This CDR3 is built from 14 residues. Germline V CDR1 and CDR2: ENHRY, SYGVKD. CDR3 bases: TGTGTCATCAGTGAGAGGGGGGAGAACACTGAAGCTTTCTTT. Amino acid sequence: CVISERGENTEAFF.

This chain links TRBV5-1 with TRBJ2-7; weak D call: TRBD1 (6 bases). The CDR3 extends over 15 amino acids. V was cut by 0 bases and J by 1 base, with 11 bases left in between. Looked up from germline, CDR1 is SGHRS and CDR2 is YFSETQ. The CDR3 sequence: CASSLVSGVSYEQYF. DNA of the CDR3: TGCGCCAGCAGCTTGGTCTCAGGGGTATCCTACGAGCAGTACTTC. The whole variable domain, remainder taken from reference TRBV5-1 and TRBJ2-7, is KAGVTQTPRYLIKTRGQQVTLSCSPISGHRSVSWYQQTPGQGLQFLFEYFSETQRNKGNFPGRFSGRQFSNSRSEMNVSTLELGDSALYLCASSLVSGVSYEQYFGPGTRLTVT.

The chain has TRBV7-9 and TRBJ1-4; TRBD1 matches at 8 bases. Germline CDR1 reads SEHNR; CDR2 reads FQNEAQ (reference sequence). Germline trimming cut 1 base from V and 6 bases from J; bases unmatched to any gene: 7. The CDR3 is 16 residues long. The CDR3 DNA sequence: TGTGCCAGCAGCTTAGGAGGCCAGGGGGCATATGAAAAACTGTTTTTT. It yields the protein CASSLGGQGAYEKLFF.

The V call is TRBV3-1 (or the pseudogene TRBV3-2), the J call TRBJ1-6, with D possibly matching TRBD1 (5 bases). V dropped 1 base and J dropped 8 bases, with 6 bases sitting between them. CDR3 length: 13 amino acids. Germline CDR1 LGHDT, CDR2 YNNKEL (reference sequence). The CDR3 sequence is CASSQVGDSPLHF. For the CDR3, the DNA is TGTGCCAGCAGCCAAGTGGGGGATTCACCCCTCCACTTT.

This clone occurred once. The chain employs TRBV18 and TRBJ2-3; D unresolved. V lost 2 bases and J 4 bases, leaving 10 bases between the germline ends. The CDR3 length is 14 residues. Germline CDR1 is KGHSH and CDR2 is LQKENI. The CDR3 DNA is TGTGCCAGCTCACCAGACTGGAAGTCAGATACGCAGTATTTT. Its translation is CASSPDWKSDTQYF.

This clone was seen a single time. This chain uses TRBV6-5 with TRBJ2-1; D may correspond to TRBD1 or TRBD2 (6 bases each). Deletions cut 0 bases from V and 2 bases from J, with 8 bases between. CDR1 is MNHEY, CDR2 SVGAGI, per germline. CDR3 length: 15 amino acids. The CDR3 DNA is TGTGCCAGCAGTTACTCAGGGGGGACCTACAATGAGCAGTTCTTC. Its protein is CASSYSGGTYNEQFF.

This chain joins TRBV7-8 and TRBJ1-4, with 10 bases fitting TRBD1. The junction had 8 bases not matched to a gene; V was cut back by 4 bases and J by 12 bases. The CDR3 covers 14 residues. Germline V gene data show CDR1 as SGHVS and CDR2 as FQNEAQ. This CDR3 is CASSWGQGMSELFF. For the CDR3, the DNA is TGTGCCAGCAGCTGGGGACAGGGGATGTCGGAACTGTTTTTT. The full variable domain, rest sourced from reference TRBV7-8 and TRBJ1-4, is GAGVSQSPRYKVAKRGQDVALRCDPISGHVSLFWYQQALGQGPEFLTYFQNEAQLDKSGLPSDRFFAERPEGSVSTLKIQRTQQEDSAVYLCASSWGQGMSELFFGSGTQLSVL.

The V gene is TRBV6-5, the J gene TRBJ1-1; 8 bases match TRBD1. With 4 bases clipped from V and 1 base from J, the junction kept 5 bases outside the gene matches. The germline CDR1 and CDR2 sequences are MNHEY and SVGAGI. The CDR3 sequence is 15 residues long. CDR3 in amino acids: CASSSPGTGNTEAFF. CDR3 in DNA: TGTGCCAGCAGTTCACCCGGGACAGGGAACACTGAAGCTTTCTTT.

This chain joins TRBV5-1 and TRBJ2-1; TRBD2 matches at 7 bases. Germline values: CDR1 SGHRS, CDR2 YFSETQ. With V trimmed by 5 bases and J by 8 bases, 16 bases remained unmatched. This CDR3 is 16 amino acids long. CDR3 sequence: CASSGAGVVWMDEQFF. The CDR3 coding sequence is TGCGCCAGCAGTGGGGCGGGAGTCGTTTGGATGGATGAGCAGTTCTTC.

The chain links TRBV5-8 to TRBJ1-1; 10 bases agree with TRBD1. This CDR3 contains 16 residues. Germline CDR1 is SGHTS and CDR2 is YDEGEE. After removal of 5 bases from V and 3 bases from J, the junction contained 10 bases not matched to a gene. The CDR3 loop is CASRNGWDRGYTEAFF. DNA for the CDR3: TGTGCCAGCAGAAATGGCTGGGACAGGGGTTACACTGAAGCTTTCTTT.

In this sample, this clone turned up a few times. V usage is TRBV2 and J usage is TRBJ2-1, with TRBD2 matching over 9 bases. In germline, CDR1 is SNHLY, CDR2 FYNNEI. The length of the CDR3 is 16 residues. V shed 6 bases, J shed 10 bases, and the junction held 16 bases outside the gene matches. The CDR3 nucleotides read TGTGCCAGCAGGGTTGGTGGTGGCGGGAGGGCCGGAGAGCAGTTCTTC. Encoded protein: CASRVGGGGRAGEQFF.